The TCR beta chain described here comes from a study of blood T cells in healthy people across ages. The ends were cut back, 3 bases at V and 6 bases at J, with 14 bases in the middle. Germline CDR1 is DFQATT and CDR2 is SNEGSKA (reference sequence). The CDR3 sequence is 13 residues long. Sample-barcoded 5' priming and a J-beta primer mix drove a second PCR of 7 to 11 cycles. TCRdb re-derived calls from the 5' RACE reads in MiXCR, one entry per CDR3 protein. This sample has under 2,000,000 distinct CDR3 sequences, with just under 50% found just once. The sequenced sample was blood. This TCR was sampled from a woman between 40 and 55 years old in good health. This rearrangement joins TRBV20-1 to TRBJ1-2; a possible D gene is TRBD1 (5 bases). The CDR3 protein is CSARIRGRDGYTF. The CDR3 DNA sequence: TGCAGTGCTAGGATCCGGGGACGCGATGGCTACACCTTC.